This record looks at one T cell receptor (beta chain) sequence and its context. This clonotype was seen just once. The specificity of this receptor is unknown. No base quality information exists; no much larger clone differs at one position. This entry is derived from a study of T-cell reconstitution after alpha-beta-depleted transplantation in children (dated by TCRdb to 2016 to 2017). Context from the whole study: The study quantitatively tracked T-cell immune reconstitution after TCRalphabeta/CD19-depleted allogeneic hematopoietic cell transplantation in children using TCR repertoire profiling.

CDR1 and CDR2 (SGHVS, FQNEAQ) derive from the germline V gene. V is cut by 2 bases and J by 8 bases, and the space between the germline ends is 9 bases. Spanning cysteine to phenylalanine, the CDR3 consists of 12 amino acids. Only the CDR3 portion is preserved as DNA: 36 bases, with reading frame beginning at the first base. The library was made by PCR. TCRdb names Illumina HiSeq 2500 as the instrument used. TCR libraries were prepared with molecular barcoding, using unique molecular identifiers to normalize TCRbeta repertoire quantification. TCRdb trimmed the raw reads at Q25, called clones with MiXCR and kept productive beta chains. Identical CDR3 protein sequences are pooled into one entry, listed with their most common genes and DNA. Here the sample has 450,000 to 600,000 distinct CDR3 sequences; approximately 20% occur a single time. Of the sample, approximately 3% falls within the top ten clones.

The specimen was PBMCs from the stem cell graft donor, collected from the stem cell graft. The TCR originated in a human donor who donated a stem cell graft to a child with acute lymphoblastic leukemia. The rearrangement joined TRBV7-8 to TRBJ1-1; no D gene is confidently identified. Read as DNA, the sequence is TGTGCCAGCAGCTTAATCCTGGCGGAAGCTTTCTTT. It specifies CASSLILAEAFF.